Reported below is one T cell receptor (beta chain). CDR1 is SQVTM and CDR2 is ANQGSEA in the germline V gene. Trimming shortened V by 4 bases and J by 5 bases, and 24 bases separated the two germline ends. The CDR3 totals 17 residues. The source of the sample is a study of blood T cell repertoires in COVID-19. Overall study context: Italy, Spain and the United States were the sources of the convalescent and acute COVID-19 samples.

Assignment of participants to cohorts was predicated upon participant-reported clinical history. Authors' data handling: From reference gene primer amplification, estimates of nucleated cell counts were derived. TCRdb's copy holds only in-frame clones and misses some; the assay was immunoSEQ multiplex PCR. D and trimming come from the DNA, and the V and J calls and clone size come from that table. The table lists about 250,000 clones, roughly 86% of them singletons. The V call is TRBV29-1, the J call TRBJ2-1; possibly TRBD2 for D (5 bases). Source material: PBMCs or T cells enriched from blood (not recorded which). This receptor was taken from a woman aged 45-65 years who had recovered from COVID-19. The CDR3 DNA sequence: TGCAGCGTTGCGTTCTCTTATTGGACTCCGACCCACAATGAGCAGTTCTTC. It yields the protein CSVAFSYWTPTHNEQFF.